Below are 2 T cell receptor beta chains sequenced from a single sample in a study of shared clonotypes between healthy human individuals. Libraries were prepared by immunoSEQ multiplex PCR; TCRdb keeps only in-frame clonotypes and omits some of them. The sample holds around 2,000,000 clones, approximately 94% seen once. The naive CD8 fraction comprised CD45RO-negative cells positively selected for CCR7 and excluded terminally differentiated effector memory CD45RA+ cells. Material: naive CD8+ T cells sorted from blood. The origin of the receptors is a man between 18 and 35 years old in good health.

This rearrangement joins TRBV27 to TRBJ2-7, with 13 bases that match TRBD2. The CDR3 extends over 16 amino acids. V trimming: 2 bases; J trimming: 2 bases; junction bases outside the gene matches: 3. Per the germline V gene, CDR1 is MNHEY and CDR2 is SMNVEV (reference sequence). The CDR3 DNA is TGTGCCAGCAGTTTAACTAGCGGGAGGGCCCCCTACGAGCAGTACTTC. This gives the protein CASSLTSGRAPYEQYF.

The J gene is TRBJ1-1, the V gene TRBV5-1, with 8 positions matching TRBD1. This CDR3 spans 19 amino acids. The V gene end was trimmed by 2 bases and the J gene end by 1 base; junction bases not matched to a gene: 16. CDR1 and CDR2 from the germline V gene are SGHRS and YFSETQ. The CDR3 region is CASSFLERDRLIGNTEAFF. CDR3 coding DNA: TGCGCCAGCAGCTTTTTGGAAAGGGACAGGTTAATAGGGAACACTGAAGCTTTCTTT. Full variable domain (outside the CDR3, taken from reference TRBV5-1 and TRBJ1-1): KAGVTQTPRYLIKTRGQQVTLSCSPISGHRSVSWYQQTPGQGLQFLFEYFSETQRNKGNFPGRFSGRQFSNSRSEMNVSTLELGDSALYLCASSFLERDRLIGNTEAFFGQGTRLTVV.